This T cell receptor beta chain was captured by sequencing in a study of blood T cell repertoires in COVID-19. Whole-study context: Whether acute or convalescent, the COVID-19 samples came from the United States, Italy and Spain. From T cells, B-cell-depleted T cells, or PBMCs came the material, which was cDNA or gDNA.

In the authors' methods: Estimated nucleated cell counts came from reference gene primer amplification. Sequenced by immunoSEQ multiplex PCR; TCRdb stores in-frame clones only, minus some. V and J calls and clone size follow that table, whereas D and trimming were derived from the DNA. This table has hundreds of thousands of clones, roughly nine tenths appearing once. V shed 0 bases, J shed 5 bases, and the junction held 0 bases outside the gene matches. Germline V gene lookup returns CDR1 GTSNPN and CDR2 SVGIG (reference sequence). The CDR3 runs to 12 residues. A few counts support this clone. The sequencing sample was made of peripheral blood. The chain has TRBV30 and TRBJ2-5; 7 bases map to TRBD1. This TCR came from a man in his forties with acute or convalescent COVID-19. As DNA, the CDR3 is TGTGCCTGGAGTGTACAGGGGGAGACCCAGTACTTC. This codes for CAWSVQGETQYF.